A selection of T cell receptor beta chains follows, all from one sample in a study of beta chain features in type 1 diabetes. Here immunoSEQ multiplex PCR was the method, and the copy in TCRdb shows in-frame clones only, minus some. The sample holds around 250,000 clones, 14% seen once. The sample comprised naive CD4+ T cells from blood. These receptors all come from a young man with type 1 diabetes. Each CDR3 is given with its conserved first and last residue. The D gene is left open where the match is weak. Size is stated for part of the rows, as once, few or many counts, or as a class when the clone is expanded.

J gene,clone size,V gene,D gene,CDR3 DNA,CDR3 protein
TRBJ1-1,.,TRBV19,.,TGTGCCAGTAGTACTGAACGGGACACTGAAGCTTTCTTT,CASSTERDTEAFF
TRBJ2-1,.,TRBV5-4,.,TGTGCCAGCAGCTTCCAGGCCCAGCGGGTACACAATGAGCAGTTCTTC,CASSFQAQRVHNEQFF
TRBJ1-1,few,TRBV2,TRBD1,TGTGCCAGCAGCGTCAGGGGGATTAGGGCTGAAGCTTTCTTT,CASSVRGIRAEAFF
TRBJ2-3,few,TRBV30,.,TGTGCCTGGAGTCCTATGCAAGCCCTAGGCACAGATACGCAGTATTTT,CAWSPMQALGTDTQYF
TRBJ1-2,few,TRBV5-1,TRBD1,TGCGCCAGCAGCTTGGGTACAGGGGATTATGGCTACACCTTC,CASSLGTGDYGYTF
TRBJ2-7,.,TRBV18,TRBD1,TGTGCCAGCTCCCTCCCCGGGACAGGGGGCGAGCAGTACTTC,CASSLPGTGGEQYF
TRBJ2-2,few,TRBV2,TRBD1,TGTGCCAGCAATCCGAGGGGACAGGGGTACGGGGAGCTGTTTTTT,CASNPRGQGYGELFF
TRBJ2-1,few,TRBV11-3,.,TGTGCCAGCAGCTTAGATGGGAAGGGGGCCTACAATGAGCAGTTCTTC,CASSLDGKGAYNEQFF
TRBJ1-5,few,TRBV14,.,TGTGCCAGCAGCCAAGTAGAGGGCCAGCCCCAGCATTTT,CASSQVEGQPQHF
TRBJ1-1,.,TRBV9,TRBD1,TGTGCCAGCAGCAGGACAGGGGGTAACACTGAAGCTTTCTTT,CASSRTGGNTEAFF
TRBJ1-1,.,TRBV6-1,.,TGTGCCAGCAGTATCGACAGGAACACTGAAGCTTTCTTT,CASSIDRNTEAFF
TRBJ1-2,.,TRBV29-1,.,TGCAGCGTCGACAGCGGGGAATCGTATGGCTACACCTTC,CSVDSGESYGYTF
TRBJ2-3,once,TRBV4-2,TRBD2,TGTGCCAGCAGCCAAGAAATAATGGGACTAGTCACAGATACGCAGTATTTT,CASSQEIMGLVTDTQYF
TRBJ2-6,.,TRBV6-5,.,TGTGCCAGCAGTTTTTTCCCCCGGGGGGGGGCCAACGTCCTGACTTTC,CASSFFPRGGANVLTF
TRBJ2-7,few,TRBV18,TRBD1,TGTGCCAGCTCACTGGACAGGGGTTCCGAGCAGTACTTC,CASSLDRGSEQYF
TRBJ1-4,.,TRBV9,.,TGTGCCAGCAGCGTAGGGGCTAGCCCTGCAACTAATGAAAAACTGTTTTTT,CASSVGASPATNEKLFF
TRBJ1-1,few,TRBV7-9,TRBD1,TGTGCCAGCAGCAAAGGGACAGGGAGGGGCACTGAAGCTTTCTTT,CASSKGTGRGTEAFF
TRBJ1-1,.,TRBV11-2,.,TGTGCCAGCAGCTTAGATGCGGCCATGAACACTGAAGCTTTCTTT,CASSLDAAMNTEAFF
TRBJ2-1,few,TRBV7-9,.,TGTGCCAGCAGCTCGGGGCAGGGGTCCTACAATGAGCAGTTCTTC,CASSSGQGSYNEQFF
TRBJ1-2,.,TRBV9,TRBD1,TGTGCCAGCAGTGACAGGGACGACTATGGCTACACCTTC,CASSDRDDYGYTF
TRBJ1-5,.,TRBV6-1,.,TGTGCCAGCAGAACTAACAGGGACAATCAGCCCCAGCATTTT,CASRTNRDNQPQHF
TRBJ2-5,few,TRBV7-9,TRBD1,TGTGCCAGCAGCTGGACAGGTTCGATGGAGACCCAGTACTTC,CASSWTGSMETQYF
TRBJ1-1,few,TRBV30,.,TGTGCCTGGAGTAAATTGGAGGGGCCCGTGGACACTGAAGCTTTCTTT,CAWSKLEGPVDTEAFF
TRBJ2-2,.,TRBV9,.,TGTGCCAGCAGCGTAGCCCCTCCCGGGGAGCTGTTTTTT,CASSVAPPGELFF
TRBJ2-3,few,TRBV18,.,TGTGCCAGCTCCCCTGCGGGCACAGATACGCAGTATTTT,CASSPAGTDTQYF
TRBJ1-5,.,TRBV9,.,TGTGCCAGCAGCGCTCGGCGGACGTTGGGGCCTTATAGCAATCAGCCCCAGCATTTT,CASSARRTLGPYSNQPQHF
TRBJ2-7,few,TRBV19,TRBD1,TGTGCCAGTAGCCGTAAACCCCCGGGACAGGGCAGTGACGAGCAGTACTTC,CASSRKPPGQGSDEQYF
TRBJ2-4,few,TRBV4-1,TRBD1,TGCGCCAGCAGCCACCCCGGGACAGGGGTTCGGAACATTCAGTACTTC,CASSHPGTGVRNIQYF
TRBJ2-4,.,TRBV5-6,.,TGTGCCAGCAGCTTGCGAGGGAACTCAAAAAACATTCAGTACTTC,CASSLRGNSKNIQYF
TRBJ1-2,.,TRBV6-6,.,TGTGCCAGCAGTTACGCCGTATTTCGGAACTATGGCTACACCTTC,CASSYAVFRNYGYTF
TRBJ1-4,.,TRBV30,TRBD1,TGTGCCTGGAGTGGACAGGGGAATGAAAAACTGTTTTTT,CAWSGQGNEKLFF
TRBJ2-1,few,TRBV7-8,.,TGTGCCAGCAGCACAAAAAGCGTCTACGCTGACAATGAGCAGTTCTTC,CASSTKSVYADNEQFF
TRBJ1-1,.,TRBV2,TRBD1,TGTGCCAGCACAGAGACAGGGTCTGAAGCTTTCTTT,CASTETGSEAFF
TRBJ1-3,.,TRBV18,.,TGTGCCAGCTCACTGGAGGACTCTGGAAACACCATATATTTT,CASSLEDSGNTIYF
TRBJ2-2,few,TRBV9,TRBD2,TGTGCCAGCAGCGTAGCCCCAAACAGTCGGGGAGGGAACGCCGGGGAGCTGTTTTTT,CASSVAPNSRGGNAGELFF
TRBJ2-7,.,TRBV4-2,.,TGTGCCAGCAGCCAAGCCAACGGAATGCAGGGGGAGCAGTACTTC,CASSQANGMQGEQYF
TRBJ1-2,.,TRBV6-6,.,TGTGCCAGCACACCCCCGGGGGGCAGCTATGGCTACACCTTC,CASTPPGGSYGYTF
TRBJ2-1,.,TRBV18,TRBD2,TGTGCCAGCTCACCACCCTTGCGGGAGGTCTCCTACAATGAGCAGTTCTTC,CASSPPLREVSYNEQFF
TRBJ2-5,few,TRBV9,TRBD1,TGTGCCAGCAGCTCGTACGGACAGGGGAAGGAGACCCAGTACTTC,CASSSYGQGKETQYF
TRBJ2-5,.,TRBV5-1,.,TGCGCCAGCAGCTATCGGGGGTACCAAGAGACCCAGTACTTC,CASSYRGYQETQYF
TRBJ1-2,few,TRBV10-3,TRBD1,TGTGCCATCAGTGAGTCGACAGGGCGAGGCTACACCTTC,CAISESTGRGYTF
TRBJ1-1,.,TRBV4-1,TRBD1,TGCGCCAGCAGCCAGCCGAGAGAGACGATGGTGACAGGGTTAGCTTTCTTT,CASSQPRETMVTGLAFF
TRBJ2-1,.,TRBV5-1,.,TGCGCCAGCAGCTTGGCGGCAGGGATGATCAATGAGCAGTTCTTC,CASSLAAGMINEQFF
TRBJ2-7,once,TRBV30,TRBD2,TGTGCCTGGGGTGGGACCCTTAGCGGGAGGCGGTTGGGGCAGTACTTC,CAWGGTLSGRRLGQYF
TRBJ1-2,few,TRBV6-1,TRBD1,TGTGCCAGCAGACCCACGACCGGGACAGGGAATGGCTACACCTTC,CASRPTTGTGNGYTF
TRBJ2-7,few,TRBV2,.,TGTGCCAGCAGTAGACAGGGAGGCTACGAGCAGTACTTC,CASSRQGGYEQYF
TRBJ2-7,.,TRBV5-1,TRBD1,TGCGCCAGCAGCGGGCAGGGGACAGCGAAATCCTACGAGCAGTACTTC,CASSGQGTAKSYEQYF
TRBJ2-3,.,TRBV7-2,.,TGTGCCAGCAGGCCCCCGGGGGCAGATACGCAGTATTTT,CASRPPGADTQYF
TRBJ2-5,.,TRBV5-1,.,TGCGCCAGCAGCCCGGGGAACGGGAACCAAGAGACCCAGTACTTC,CASSPGNGNQETQYF
TRBJ1-1,.,TRBV4-1,.,TGCGCCAGCAGCCTGGGGGGTCAGCACGTGAACACTGAAGCTTTCTTT,CASSLGGQHVNTEAFF
TRBJ1-6,few,TRBV29-1,TRBD1,TGCAGCGTCCGGGACAGCCCCTATAATTCACCCCTCCACTTT,CSVRDSPYNSPLHF
TRBJ1-1,.,TRBV2,.,TGTGCCAGCAGTACCCAGGGAGCTTTCTTT,CASSTQGAFF
TRBJ1-2,.,TRBV11-2,.,TGTGCCAGCAGCTTAGATTTGGGGGGATCGGGCTACACCTTC,CASSLDLGGSGYTF
TRBJ1-4,.,TRBV30,.,TGTGCCTGGAGTGACAGGGAAAAACTGTTTTTT,CAWSDREKLFF
TRBJ2-2,few,TRBV9,.,TGTGCCAGCAGCGTAGCCCTGGGAGAACCGGCCGGGGAGCTGTTTTTT,CASSVALGEPAGELFF
TRBJ1-2,few,TRBV6-5,.,TGTGCCAGCCGAAGAGACAGCTATGGCTACACCTTC,CASRRDSYGYTF
TRBJ2-1,.,TRBV11-2,TRBD1,TGTGCCAGCAGCCTACAGGGGCAGGTCTACAATGAGCAGTTCTTC,CASSLQGQVYNEQFF
TRBJ2-6,few,TRBV5-1,.,TGCGCCAGCAGCTTGGAACAATGGGACCAAATCCCCGGGGGTCTGACTTTC,CASSLEQWDQIPGGLTF